This T cell receptor beta chain was sequenced during a study of radiotherapy plus CTLA-4 blockade in lung cancer. About the study: Of the patients, under 20% showed objective responses and roughly 31% attained disease control.

The table came from immunoSEQ multiplex PCR; TCRdb's copy has only in-frame clones and leaves some out. The table shows over 50,000 clones, with 65% to 80% occurring only once. General observations from the study: Blood-borne expansion of tumor-derived TCR clones followed radiotherapy plus ipilimumab. With interferon-beta, early dynamics of blood T cell clones were reported to best predict response.

On this clone itself: The antigen is unknown.

The J segment lost 6 bases and the V segment lost 6 bases, leaving 10 bases of the junction unmatched. CDR3 length: 15 amino acids. In germline, CDR1 is KGHSH, CDR2 LQKENI. Patients had chemo-refractory metastatic non-small-cell lung cancer and received focal radiation plus CTLA-4 blockade that used ipilimumab. This specimen was peripheral blood, taken from a patient treated with radiotherapy plus ipilimumab. The sequence was obtained from a human donor with non-small cell lung cancer who had a partial response to radiotherapy plus ipilimumab. The chain joins TRBV18 to TRBJ1-5, with 8 bases matching TRBD1. For the CDR3, the DNA is TGTGCCAGCTCGTCCGGACAGGGAGGGATTCAGCCCCAGCATTTT. This encodes CASSSGQGGIQPQHF.